The 25 T cell receptor beta chains below all came from one sample that was sequenced in a study of Ad26.COV2.S vaccination and SARS-CoV-2 variants. Treatment defined: some 20 received Ad26.COV2.S at low or high dose, single or two shots; 5 received placebo; per-sample allocation not given. All samples were drawn on day 63, counting from the first vaccine or placebo injection. The method was immunoSEQ multiplex PCR; TCRdb's version includes in-frame clones alone and lacks a portion of them. The table has around 350,000 clones, about 85% seen once. The specimen comprised peripheral blood, sampled in a trial of Ad26.COV2.S vaccine versus placebo. These receptor sequences come from a person aged 18-65 years who received the Ad26.COV2.S COVID-19 vaccine or a placebo.

The V call is TRBV12-5, the J call TRBJ2-2, with 7 bases matching TRBD1. V trimming: 4 bases; J trimming: 4 bases; junction bases outside the gene matches: 12. The CDR3 consists of 17 residues. CDR1 is LGHNT, CDR2 FRNRAP, per germline. This CDR3 reads CASGSSQTGPGTGELFF. The CDR3 nucleotides read TGTGCTAGTGGTTCGTCCCAGACAGGGCCGGGCACCGGGGAGCTGTTTTTT. The entire variable domain, with the rest obtained from reference TRBV12-5 and TRBJ2-2, is as follows: DARVTQTPRHKVTEMGQEVTMRCQPILGHNTVFWYRQTMMQGLELLAYFRNRAPLDDSGMPKDRFSAEMPDATLATLKIQPSEPRDSAVYFCASGSSQTGPGTGELFFGEGSRLTVL.

This sequence joins TRBV9 and TRBJ2-1; D unresolved. Per the germline V gene, CDR1 is SGDLS and CDR2 is YYNGEE. Trimming stripped 0 bases from V and 7 bases from J, with 11 bases between. The CDR3 has 14 amino acids. For the CDR3, the DNA is TGTGCCAGCAGCGTAGCGGGTAGCCTGAATGAGCAGTTCTTC. It encodes CASSVAGSLNEQFF.

This rearrangement joins TRBV7-2 to TRBJ1-4; D ambiguous. V gave up 1 base and J gave up 3 bases, with 12 bases separating them. This CDR3 contains 16 residues. Germline V gene lookup returns CDR1 SGHTA and CDR2 FQGNSA. The CDR3 reads CASSLVGGRPNEKLFF. CDR3 nucleotide sequence: TGTGCCAGCAGCTTAGTAGGAGGACGGCCTAATGAAAAACTGTTTTTT.

The rearrangement uses TRBV9 and TRBJ2-5; D is ambiguous. V was pared by 0 bases and J by 5 bases, with 8 bases between. The CDR3 is 13 residues long. From germline, CDR1 is SGDLS and CDR2 YYNGEE. CDR3: CASSVEGRETQYF. The CDR3 nucleotides read TGTGCCAGCAGCGTAGAAGGAAGGGAGACCCAGTACTTC.

The chain joins TRBV27 to TRBJ1-1; D gene unclear. The V end was cut by 5 bases, the J end by 0 bases, with 13 bases between. Per the germline V gene, CDR1 is MNHEY and CDR2 is SMNVEV (reference sequence). The CDR3 contains 15 residues. CDR3 nucleotides: TGTGCCAGCAGTAAGGGAACGGCTCTGAACACTGAAGCTTTCTTT. Translated: CASSKGTALNTEAFF.

The chain carries TRBV7-5 and TRBJ2-2; the table calls TRBD1, which could not be checked here. TRBV7-5 represents a pseudogene. This CDR3 has 17 amino acids. CDR3 in DNA: TGTGCCAGAAGCCTCATCCTAAGGGCAGGGGTCGCCGGGGAGCTGTTTTTT. This translates into CARSLILRAGVAGELFF.

The rearrangement joins TRBV12-3 or TRBV12-4 to TRBJ1-1; D remains ambiguous. V was cut by 6 bases and J by 0 bases, with 8 bases left in between. The CDR3 extends over 13 amino acids. The CDR3, as DNA: TGTGCCAGCAGCTCTAACATGAACACTGAAGCTTTCTTT. This sequence encodes CASSSNMNTEAFF.

The chain couples TRBV7-6 to TRBJ2-3; tentative D call: TRBD1 (5 bases). Trimming took 0 bases from V and 2 from J, leaving 18 bases between them. The CDR3 covers 18 residues. Germline values: CDR1 SGHVS, CDR2 FNYEAQ. The CDR3 DNA is TGTGCCAGCAGCTTAGCGAAGGGGATGGGTGTCGACACAGATACGCAGTATTTT. This encodes CASSLAKGMGVDTDTQYF.

CDR3: CASSEAGRTSYRETQYF. The CDR3 bases are TGTGCCAGCAGTGAAGCGGGGAGGACTAGTTATCGGGAGACCCAGTACTTC. The chain carries TRBV6-1 and TRBJ2-5, with 7 bases identical to TRBD2. V was pared by 0 bases and J by 5 bases, with 12 bases of the junction left unmatched. Germline loops: CDR1 MNHNS, CDR2 SASEGT. This CDR3 has 17 amino acids.

This clone was recorded many times. This chain links TRBV6-1 with TRBJ1-5, with D unclear. The germline CDR1 and CDR2 sequences are MNHNS and SASEGT. The CDR3 extends over 15 amino acids. V was cut by 2 bases and J by 3 bases, with 11 bases left in between. CDR3 sequence reads: CASSEFGQPNQPQHF. The DNA for the CDR3 is TGTGCCAGCAGTGAATTTGGTCAGCCCAATCAGCCCCAGCATTTT.

DNA for the CDR3: TGTGCCAGCAGCTTAGATTTAGCGGGGGACATAAACACTGAAGCTTTCTTT. This sequence encodes CASSLDLAGDINTEAFF. The chain joins TRBV11-3 to TRBJ1-1; a possible D gene is TRBD1 (6 bases). With 0 bases removed from V and 2 bases from J, the gap between germline ends came to 16 bases. Germline assignment: CDR1 SGHNT and CDR2 YENEEA. There are 17 residues in the CDR3.

J is TRBJ2-3 and V is TRBV27; a possible D gene is TRBD1 (6 bases). Germline CDR1 MNHEY, CDR2 SMNVEV (reference sequence). The CDR3 runs to 14 residues. V lost 5 bases and J 12 bases, leaving 21 bases between the germline ends. Here the CDR3 reads CASSPSAQGNGQYF. The CDR3 DNA reads TGTGCCAGCAGTCCCTCAGCACAGGGAAACGGCCAGTATTTT.

This chain connects TRBV5-1 to TRBJ2-5, with D possibly called TRBD1 or TRBD2 (5 bases each). Trimming shortened V by 2 bases and J by 3 bases, and 14 bases separated the two germline ends. CDR3 length: 15 residues. CDR1 SGHRS and CDR2 YFSETQ come from the germline V gene. The CDR3 DNA is TGCGCCAGCAGCTTTGGGGCTAGCCTAGAAGAGACCCAGTACTTC. Protein sequence: CASSFGASLEETQYF.

The chain employs TRBV15 and TRBJ2-7; 10 bases fit TRBD2. Germline CDR1 and CDR2: LNHNV and YYDKDF (reference sequence). V shed 1 base, J shed 1 base, and the junction held 1 base outside the gene matches. The CDR3 spans 15 residues. CDR3 sequence: CATSRGTSGSYEQYF. CDR3 in DNA: TGTGCCACCAGCAGAGGGACTAGCGGATCCTACGAGCAGTACTTC.

The CDR3 DNA reads as TGTGCCAGTAGTATAGTATCCGGCGGTGAGACCCAGTACTTC. Its protein is CASSIVSGGETQYF. The chain has TRBV19 and TRBJ2-5, with D hard to call. Trimming left V 1 base short and J 5 bases short, with 11 bases between. Germline V gives CDR1 LNHDA, CDR2 SQIVND (reference sequence). The CDR3 has 14 residues. Complete variable domain (other parts from reference TRBV19 and TRBJ2-5): DGGITQSPKYLFRKEGQNVTLSCEQNLNHDAMYWYRQDPGQGLRLIYYSQIVNDFQKGDIAEGYSVSREKKESFPLTVTSAQKNPTAFYLCASSIVSGGETQYFGPGTRLLVL.

This clone was observed a few times. The chain links TRBV6-5 to TRBJ1-1; 8 bases line up with TRBD1. Germline trimming cut 6 bases from V and 5 bases from J; bases unmatched to any gene: 5. Germline V CDR1 and CDR2: MNHEY, SVGAGI. There are 13 residues in the CDR3. The CDR3 sequence is CASSGQGWTEAFF. CDR3 DNA: TGTGCCAGCAGCGGACAGGGTTGGACTGAAGCTTTCTTT.

The chain recombines TRBV11-3 with TRBJ2-7, with TRBD1 as a possible D gene (5 bases). CDR3 length: 13 amino acids. The V gene's germline CDR1 is SGHNT and CDR2 YENEEA. Trimming pared 6 bases from V and 0 bases from J, leaving 9 bases between. CDR3: CASSQGASYEQYF. Here the CDR3 DNA reads TGTGCCAGCAGTCAAGGGGCCTCCTACGAGCAGTACTTC.

The chain combines TRBV25-1 with TRBJ1-2; no clear D gene. Trimming removed 4 bases from V and 3 bases from J, with 9 bases in between. Germline V gene data show CDR1 as MGHDK and CDR2 as SYGVNS. The CDR3 consists of 13 residues. CDR3 residues: CASSGGGYYGYTF. The CDR3 bases are TGTGCCAGCAGTGGGGGAGGGTACTATGGCTACACCTTC.

The rearrangement uses TRBV28 and TRBJ2-3; 12 nucleotides match TRBD2. CDR1 is MDHEN and CDR2 is SYDVKM in the germline V gene. After removal of 8 bases from V and 5 bases from J, the junction contained 5 bases not matched to a gene. This CDR3 comprises 14 residues. CDR3 protein: CASSSGRALDTQYF. The CDR3 DNA sequence: TGTGCCAGCTCTAGCGGGAGGGCCCTAGATACGCAGTATTTT.

The rearrangement uses TRBV6-4 and TRBJ2-1, with TRBD2 matching 10 bases. The CDR3 has 13 amino acids. In germline, CDR1 is MRHNA, CDR2 SNTAGT. The V and J ends lost 3 bases and 13 bases, in that order; junction bases with no gene match: 6. The CDR3 nucleotides are TGTGCCAGCAGTGATCGCACTAGCGGGACTCAGTTCTTC. Its translation is CASSDRTSGTQFF.

This clone was observed a few times. The chain uses TRBV10-3 and TRBJ2-3; perhaps TRBD2 as D (6 bases). The CDR3 extends over 14 amino acids. Trimming cost V 8 bases and J 7 bases, with 19 bases left between them. Germline lookup yields CDR1 ENHRY and CDR2 SYGVKD. CDR3 coding DNA: TGTGCCATCTTAGCGGACCCCCCGGCAAATACGCAGTATTTT. The encoded protein is CAILADPPANTQYF.

The chain carries TRBV9 and TRBJ2-3; no clear D. This CDR3 spans 12 amino acids. V lost 0 bases to trimming and J lost 3 bases, with 2 bases between them. CDR1 and CDR2 (germline): SGDLS, YYNGEE. The CDR3 loop is CASSVATDTQYF. The CDR3 region has the DNA TGTGCCAGCAGCGTAGCAACAGATACGCAGTATTTT.

V gene TRBV19 combines with J gene TRBJ2-2, with D tentatively TRBD1 (6 bases). Germline lookup yields CDR1 LNHDA and CDR2 SQIVND (reference sequence). The CDR3 consists of 16 residues. The ends were cut back, 5 bases at V and 4 bases at J, with 17 bases in the middle. In DNA, the CDR3 is TGTGCCAGTAGTTTAGGACAGCTCTCTTTCACCGGGGAGCTGTTTTTT. Encoded protein: CASSLGQLSFTGELFF.

The CDR3 DNA follows: TGCGCCAGCAGGGTACTAGGAGTTGCTGAGCAGTTCTTC. Its protein is CASRVLGVAEQFF. The gene calls are TRBV4-3 and TRBJ2-1; D might be TRBD2 (5 bases). Germline-derived CDR1 and CDR2 are LGHNA and YSLEER. The CDR3 length is 13 residues. The V end lost 6 bases, the J end lost 9 bases, and 15 bases lay between the germline ends.

V is TRBV28 and J is TRBJ1-5; 7 bases fit TRBD1. Trimming at V came to 7 bases and at J to 3 bases, leaving 9 bases not matched to a gene. The CDR3 is 15 amino acids. Germline V CDR1 and CDR2: MDHEN, SYDVKM. CDR3 region: CASNLAGGHNQPQHF. DNA of the CDR3: TGTGCCAGCAACTTGGCAGGGGGTCACAATCAGCCCCAGCATTTT.